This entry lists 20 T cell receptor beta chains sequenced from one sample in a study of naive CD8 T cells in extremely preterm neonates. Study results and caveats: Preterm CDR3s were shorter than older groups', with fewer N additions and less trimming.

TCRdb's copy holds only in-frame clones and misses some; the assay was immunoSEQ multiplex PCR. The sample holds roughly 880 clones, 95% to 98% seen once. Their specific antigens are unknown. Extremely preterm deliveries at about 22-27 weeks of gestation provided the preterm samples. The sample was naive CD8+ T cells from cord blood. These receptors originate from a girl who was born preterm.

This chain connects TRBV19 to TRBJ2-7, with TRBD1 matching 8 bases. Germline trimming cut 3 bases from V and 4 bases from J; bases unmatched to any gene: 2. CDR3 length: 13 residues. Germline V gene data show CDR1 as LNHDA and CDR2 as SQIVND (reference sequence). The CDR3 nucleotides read TGTGCCAGTAGTATTACAGGGGGGTACGAGCAGTACTTC. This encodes CASSITGGYEQYF. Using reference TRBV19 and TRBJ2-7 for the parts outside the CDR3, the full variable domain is DGGITQSPKYLFRKEGQNVTLSCEQNLNHDAMYWYRQDPGQGLRLIYYSQIVNDFQKGDIAEGYSVSREKKESFPLTVTSAQKNPTAFYLCASSITGGYEQYFGPGTRLTVT.

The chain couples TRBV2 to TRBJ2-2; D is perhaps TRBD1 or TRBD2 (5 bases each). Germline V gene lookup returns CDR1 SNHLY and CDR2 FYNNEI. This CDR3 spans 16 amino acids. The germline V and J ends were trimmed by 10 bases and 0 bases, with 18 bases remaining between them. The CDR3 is CAKRRLLGANTGELFF. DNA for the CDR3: TGTGCCAAAAGACGGCTTTTGGGGGCGAACACCGGGGAGCTGTTTTTT. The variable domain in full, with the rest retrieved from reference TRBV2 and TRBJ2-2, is EPEVTQTPSHQVTQMGQEVILRCVPISNHLYFYWYRQILGQKVEFLVSFYNNEISEKSEIFDDQFSVERPDGSNFTLKIRSTKLEDSAMYFCAKRRLLGANTGELFFGEGSRLTVL.

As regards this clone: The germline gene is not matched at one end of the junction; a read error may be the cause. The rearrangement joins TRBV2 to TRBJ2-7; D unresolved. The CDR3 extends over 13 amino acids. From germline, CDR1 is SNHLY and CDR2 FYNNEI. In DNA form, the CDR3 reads TGCGCCAGCCAAGATAGAAGCTCCTACGAGCAGTACTTC. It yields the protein CASQDRSSYEQYF.

CDR3 in amino acids: CASSQGGGFYNEQFF. The CDR3 bases are TGCGCCAGCAGCCAAGGGGGGGGCTTCTACAATGAGCAGTTCTTC. V is TRBV4-1 and J is TRBJ2-1; the D gene is possibly TRBD2 (7 bases). Germline values: CDR1 MGHRA, CDR2 YSYEKL. CDR3 length: 15 residues. V lost 1 base and J lost 3, with 10 bases in between.

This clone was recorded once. This CDR3 is CASSSGTGGYEQYF. CDR3 DNA sequence: TGTGCCAGCAGTTCCGGGACAGGGGGCTACGAGCAGTACTTC. The V and J genes are TRBV27 and TRBJ2-7, with TRBD1 matching over 11 bases. The CDR3 has 14 residues. V shed 4 bases and J 3 bases; nucleotides not matched to a gene: 2. The germline V gene encodes CDR1 MNHEY and CDR2 SMNVEV (reference sequence).

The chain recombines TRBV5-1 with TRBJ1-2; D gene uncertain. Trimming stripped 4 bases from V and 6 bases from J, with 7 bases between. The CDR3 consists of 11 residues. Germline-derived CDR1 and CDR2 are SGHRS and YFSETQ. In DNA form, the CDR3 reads TGCGCCAGCAGCAAAGGGAATGGCTACACCTTC. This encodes CASSKGNGYTF. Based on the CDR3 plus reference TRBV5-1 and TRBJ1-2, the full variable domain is KAGVTQTPRYLIKTRGQQVTLSCSPISGHRSVSWYQQTPGQGLQFLFEYFSETQRNKGNFPGRFSGRQFSNSRSEMNVSTLELGDSALYLCASSKGNGYTFGSGTRLTVV.

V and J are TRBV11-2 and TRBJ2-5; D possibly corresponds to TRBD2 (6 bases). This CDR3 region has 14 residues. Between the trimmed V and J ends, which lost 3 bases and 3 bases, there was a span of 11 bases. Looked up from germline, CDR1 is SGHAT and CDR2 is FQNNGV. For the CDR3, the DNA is TGTGCCAGCAGCTTCGGTGGAGGGGAAGAGACCCAGTACTTC. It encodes CASSFGGGEETQYF.

The CDR3 coding sequence is TGTGCCAGTAGTGGGACAGCTAACTATGGCTACACCTTC. It codes for CASSGTANYGYTF. V gene TRBV19 combines with J gene TRBJ1-2, with TRBD1 identical over 7 bases. CDR3 length: 13 amino acids. V trimming: 5 bases; J trimming: 0 bases; junction bases outside the gene matches: 0. Looked up from germline, CDR1 is LNHDA and CDR2 is SQIVND (reference sequence).

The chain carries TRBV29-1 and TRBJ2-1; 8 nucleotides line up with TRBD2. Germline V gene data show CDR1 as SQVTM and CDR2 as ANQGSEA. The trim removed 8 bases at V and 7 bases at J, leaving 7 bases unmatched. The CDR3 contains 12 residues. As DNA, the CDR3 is TGCAGCTTCCTAGCGGGCGGGAATGAGCAGTTCTTC. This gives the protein CSFLAGGNEQFF.

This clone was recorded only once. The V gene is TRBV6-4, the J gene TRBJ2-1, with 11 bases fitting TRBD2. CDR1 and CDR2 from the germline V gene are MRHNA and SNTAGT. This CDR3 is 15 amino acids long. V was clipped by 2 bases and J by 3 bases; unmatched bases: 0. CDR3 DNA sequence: TGTGCCAGCAGTGACGGGACTAGCGGCTACAATGAGCAGTTCTTC. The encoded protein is CASSDGTSGYNEQFF.

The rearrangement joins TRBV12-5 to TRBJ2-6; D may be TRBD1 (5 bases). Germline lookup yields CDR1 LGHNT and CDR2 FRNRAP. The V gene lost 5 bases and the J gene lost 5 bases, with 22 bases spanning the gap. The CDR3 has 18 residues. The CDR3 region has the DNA TGTGCTAGTGGTGCCAGACATGCAGGACAAAGTCGGGCCAACGTCCTGACTTTC. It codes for CASGARHAGQSRANVLTF.

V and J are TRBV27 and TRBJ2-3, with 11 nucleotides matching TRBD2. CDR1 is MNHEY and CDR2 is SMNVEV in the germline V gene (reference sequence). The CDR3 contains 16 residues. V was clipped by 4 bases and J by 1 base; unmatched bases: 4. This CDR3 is CASSSLAGGGTDTQYF. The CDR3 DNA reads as TGTGCCAGCAGTTCCCTAGCGGGAGGAGGCACAGATACGCAGTATTTT.

In DNA form, the CDR3 reads TGTGCCAGCAGTTTATTCGGGGGAGGCACCCGGAACGAGCAGTACTTC. Protein product: CASSLFGGGTRNEQYF. The V and J genes are TRBV28 and TRBJ2-7; D possibly corresponds to TRBD2 (6 bases). This CDR3 contains 16 residues. Trimming took off 1 base at V and 5 bases at J, with 18 bases between the two ends. Germline CDR1 is MDHEN and CDR2 is SYDVKM. Full variable domain (missing parts from reference TRBV28 and TRBJ2-7): DVKVTQSSRYLVKRTGEKVFLECVQDMDHENMFWYRQDPGLGLRLIYFSYDVKMKEKGDIPEGYSVSREKKERFSLILESASTNQTSMYLCASSLFGGGTRNEQYFGPGTRLTVT.

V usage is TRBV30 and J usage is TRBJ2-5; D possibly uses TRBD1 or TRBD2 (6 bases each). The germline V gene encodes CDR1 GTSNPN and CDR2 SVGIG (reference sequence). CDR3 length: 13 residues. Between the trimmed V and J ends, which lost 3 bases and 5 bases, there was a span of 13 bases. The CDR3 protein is CAWRSGGLETQYF. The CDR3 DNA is TGTGCCTGGAGGTCCGGGGGCCTTGAGACCCAGTACTTC.

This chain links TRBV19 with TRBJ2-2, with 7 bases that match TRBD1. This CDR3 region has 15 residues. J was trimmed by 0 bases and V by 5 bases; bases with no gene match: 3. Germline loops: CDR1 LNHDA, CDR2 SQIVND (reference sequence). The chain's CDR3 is CASSAGTANTGELFF. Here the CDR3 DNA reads TGTGCCAGTAGTGCCGGGACAGCGAACACCGGGGAGCTGTTTTTT.

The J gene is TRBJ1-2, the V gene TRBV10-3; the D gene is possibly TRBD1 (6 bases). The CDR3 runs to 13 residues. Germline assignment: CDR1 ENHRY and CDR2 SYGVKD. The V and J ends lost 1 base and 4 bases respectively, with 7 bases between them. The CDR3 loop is CAISEWGAYGYTF. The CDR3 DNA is TGTGCCATCAGTGAGTGGGGGGCCTATGGCTACACCTTC.

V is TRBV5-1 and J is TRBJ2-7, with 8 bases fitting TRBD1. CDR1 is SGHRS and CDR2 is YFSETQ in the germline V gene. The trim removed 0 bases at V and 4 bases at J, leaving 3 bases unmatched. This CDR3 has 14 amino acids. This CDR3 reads CASSLDRGFYEQYF. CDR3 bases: TGCGCCAGCAGCTTGGACAGGGGGTTTTACGAGCAGTACTTC. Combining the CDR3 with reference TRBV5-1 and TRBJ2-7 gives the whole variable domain KAGVTQTPRYLIKTRGQQVTLSCSPISGHRSVSWYQQTPGQGLQFLFEYFSETQRNKGNFPGRFSGRQFSNSRSEMNVSTLELGDSALYLCASSLDRGFYEQYFGPGTRLTVT.

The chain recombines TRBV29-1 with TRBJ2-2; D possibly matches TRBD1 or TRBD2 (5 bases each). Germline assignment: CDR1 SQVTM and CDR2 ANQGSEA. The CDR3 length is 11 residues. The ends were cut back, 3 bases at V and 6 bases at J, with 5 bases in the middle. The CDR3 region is CSVEGAGELFF. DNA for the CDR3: TGCAGCGTTGAGGGGGCCGGGGAGCTGTTTTTT.

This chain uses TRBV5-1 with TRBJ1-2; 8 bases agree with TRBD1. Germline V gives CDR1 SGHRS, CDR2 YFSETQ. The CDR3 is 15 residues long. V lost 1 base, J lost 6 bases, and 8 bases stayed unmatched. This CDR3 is CASSLYPDRADGYTF. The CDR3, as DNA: TGCGCCAGCAGCTTGTACCCGGACAGGGCTGATGGCTACACCTTC.

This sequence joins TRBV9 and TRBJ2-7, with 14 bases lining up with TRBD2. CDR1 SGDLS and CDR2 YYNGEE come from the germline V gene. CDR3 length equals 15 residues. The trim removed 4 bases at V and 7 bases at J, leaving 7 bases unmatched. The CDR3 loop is CASSPGLAGVREQYF. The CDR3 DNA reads TGTGCCAGCAGCCCGGGACTAGCGGGGGTAAGGGAGCAGTACTTC.